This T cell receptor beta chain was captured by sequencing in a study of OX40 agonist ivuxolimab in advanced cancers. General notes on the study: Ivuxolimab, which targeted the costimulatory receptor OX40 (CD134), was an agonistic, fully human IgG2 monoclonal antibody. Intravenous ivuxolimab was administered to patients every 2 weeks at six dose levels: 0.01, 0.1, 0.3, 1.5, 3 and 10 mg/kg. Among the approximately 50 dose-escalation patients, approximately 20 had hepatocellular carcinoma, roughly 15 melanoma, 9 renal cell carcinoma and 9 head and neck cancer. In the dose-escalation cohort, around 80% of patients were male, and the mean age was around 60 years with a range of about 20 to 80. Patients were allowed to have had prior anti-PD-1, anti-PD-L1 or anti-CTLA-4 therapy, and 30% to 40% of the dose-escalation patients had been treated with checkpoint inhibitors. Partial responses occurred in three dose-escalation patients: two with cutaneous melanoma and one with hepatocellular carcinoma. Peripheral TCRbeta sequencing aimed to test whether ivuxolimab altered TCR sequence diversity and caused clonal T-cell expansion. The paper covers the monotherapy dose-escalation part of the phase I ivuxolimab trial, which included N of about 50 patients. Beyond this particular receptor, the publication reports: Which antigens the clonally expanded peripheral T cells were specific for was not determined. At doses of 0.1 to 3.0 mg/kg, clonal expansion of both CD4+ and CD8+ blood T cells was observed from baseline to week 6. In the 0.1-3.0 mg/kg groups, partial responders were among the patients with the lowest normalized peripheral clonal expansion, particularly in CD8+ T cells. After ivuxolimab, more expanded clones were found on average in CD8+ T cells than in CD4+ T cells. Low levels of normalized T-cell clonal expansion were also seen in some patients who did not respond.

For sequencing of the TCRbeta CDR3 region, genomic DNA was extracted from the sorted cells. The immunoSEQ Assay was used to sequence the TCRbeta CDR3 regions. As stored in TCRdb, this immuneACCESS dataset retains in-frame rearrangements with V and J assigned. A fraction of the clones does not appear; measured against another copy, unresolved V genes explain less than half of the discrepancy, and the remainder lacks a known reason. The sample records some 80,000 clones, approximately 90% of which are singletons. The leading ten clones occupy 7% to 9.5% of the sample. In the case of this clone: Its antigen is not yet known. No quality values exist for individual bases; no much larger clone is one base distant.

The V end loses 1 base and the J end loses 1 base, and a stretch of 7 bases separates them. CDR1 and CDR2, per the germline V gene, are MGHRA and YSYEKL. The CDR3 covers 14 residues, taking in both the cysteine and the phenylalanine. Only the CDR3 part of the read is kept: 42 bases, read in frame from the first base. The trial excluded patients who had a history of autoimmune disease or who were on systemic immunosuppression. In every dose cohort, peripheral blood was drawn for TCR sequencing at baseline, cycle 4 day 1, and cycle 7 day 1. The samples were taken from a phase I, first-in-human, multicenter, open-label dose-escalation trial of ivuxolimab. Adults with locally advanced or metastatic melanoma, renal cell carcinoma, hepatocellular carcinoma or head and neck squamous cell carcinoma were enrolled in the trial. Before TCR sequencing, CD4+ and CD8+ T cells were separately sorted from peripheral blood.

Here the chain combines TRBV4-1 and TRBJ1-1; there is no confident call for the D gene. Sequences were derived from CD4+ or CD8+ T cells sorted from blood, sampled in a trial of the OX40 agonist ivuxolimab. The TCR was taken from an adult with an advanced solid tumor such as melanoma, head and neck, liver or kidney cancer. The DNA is TGCGCCAGCAGCCAAGTTCTAGGGAACACTGAAGCTTTCTTT. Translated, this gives CASSQVLGNTEAFF.